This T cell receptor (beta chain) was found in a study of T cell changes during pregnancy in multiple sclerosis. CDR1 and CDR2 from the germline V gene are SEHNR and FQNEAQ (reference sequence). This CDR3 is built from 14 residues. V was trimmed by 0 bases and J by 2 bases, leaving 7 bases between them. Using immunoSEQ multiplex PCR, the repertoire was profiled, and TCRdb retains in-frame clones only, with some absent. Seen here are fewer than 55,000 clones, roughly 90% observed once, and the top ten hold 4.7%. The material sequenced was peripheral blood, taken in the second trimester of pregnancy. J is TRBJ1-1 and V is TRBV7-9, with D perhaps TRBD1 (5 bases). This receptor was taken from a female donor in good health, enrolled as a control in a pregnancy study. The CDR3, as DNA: TGTGCCAGCAGCTTAGCGCGGACAAACACTGAAGCTTTCTTT. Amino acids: CASSLARTNTEAFF. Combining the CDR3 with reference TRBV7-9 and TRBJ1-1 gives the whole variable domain DTGVSQNPRHKITKRGQNVTFRCDPISEHNRLYWYRQTLGQGPEFLTYFQNEAQLEKSRLLSDRFSAERPKGSFSTLEIQRTEQGDSAMYLCASSLARTNTEAFFGQGTRLTVV.